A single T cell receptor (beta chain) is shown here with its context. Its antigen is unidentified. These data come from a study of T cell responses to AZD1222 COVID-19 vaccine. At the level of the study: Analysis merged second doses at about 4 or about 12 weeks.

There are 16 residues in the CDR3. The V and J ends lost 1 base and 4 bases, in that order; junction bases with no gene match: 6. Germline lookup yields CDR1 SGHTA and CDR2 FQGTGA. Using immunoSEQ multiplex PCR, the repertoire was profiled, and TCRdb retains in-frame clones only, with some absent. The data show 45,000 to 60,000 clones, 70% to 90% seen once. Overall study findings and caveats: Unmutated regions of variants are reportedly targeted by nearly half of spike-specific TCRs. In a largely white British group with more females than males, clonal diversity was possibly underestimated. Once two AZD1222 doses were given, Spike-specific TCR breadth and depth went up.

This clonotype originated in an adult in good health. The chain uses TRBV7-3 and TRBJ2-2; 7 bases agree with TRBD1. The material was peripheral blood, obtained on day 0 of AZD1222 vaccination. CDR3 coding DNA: TGTGCCAGCAGCTTAATGGGGACAGTAGGCACCGGGGAGCTGTTTTTT. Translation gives CASSLMGTVGTGELFF.